This T cell receptor (beta chain) emerged from a study of cytomegalovirus exposure and HLA in healthy donors. Study results and limitations: 87-base-pair reads could not separate some V segments, including TRBV6-2 and TRBV6-3. There were several of the most significant clusters that appeared linked to common viral pathogens in a later analysis.

Trimming pared 5 bases from V and 7 bases from J, leaving 12 bases between. This CDR3 has 13 amino acids. Germline assignment: CDR1 MNHNY and CDR2 SVGAGI (reference sequence). Notes on this clone: Its antigen is undetermined.

Primers for the PCR totalled 60 Vbeta and 13 Jbeta. In the original analysis: An analysis that came later counted 73 million or so unique TCR beta chains, about 10 million shared. Using immunoSEQ multiplex PCR, the repertoire was profiled, and TCRdb retains in-frame clones only, with some absent. V and J calls and clone size come straight from that table; D and trimming were deduced from the DNA. Of 160,000 or so clones in the sample, roughly four fifths were seen once. Donors likely had unrecorded immune exposures despite being nominally healthy when sampled. Sequencing was performed on PBMCs. This receptor was identified in a middle-aged man in good health and CMV-seronegative. The chain couples TRBV6-6 to TRBJ1-5; no reliable D call. The CDR3 here is CASSRLGDQPQHF. The CDR3, as DNA: TGTGCCAGCAGTAGGCTGGGAGACCAGCCCCAGCATTTT.